This TCR beta chain was identified in a study of a mutant IDH1 vaccine in newly diagnosed glioma. Time point described: week 11, during vaccination. A 20-mer mutant IDH1 peptide at 300 ug was injected subcutaneously with topical imiquimod. Repertoires were generated with immunoSEQ multiplex PCR, while TCRdb's copy carries only in-frame clones and drops some. The data contain about 120,000 clones, about 90% of them seen just once; the ten biggest clones take up more than 0.55%. As to this clone: Its antigen remains unidentified.

Germline CDR1 and CDR2: SGHAT and FQNNGV. The CDR3 runs 15 residues. V lost 5 bases and J 4 bases, leaving 17 bases between the germline ends. This receptor was identified in a woman aged 45-65 years with glioma. The chain links TRBV11-2 to TRBJ1-2; maybe TRBD1 (5 bases). Material: PBMCs, obtained from a glioma patient whose treatment included an IDH1 peptide vaccine. The DNA of the CDR3 is TGTGCCAGCAGCCCACACGCCTTCGACAGCTATGGCTACACCTTC. Its translation is CASSPHAFDSYGYTF.